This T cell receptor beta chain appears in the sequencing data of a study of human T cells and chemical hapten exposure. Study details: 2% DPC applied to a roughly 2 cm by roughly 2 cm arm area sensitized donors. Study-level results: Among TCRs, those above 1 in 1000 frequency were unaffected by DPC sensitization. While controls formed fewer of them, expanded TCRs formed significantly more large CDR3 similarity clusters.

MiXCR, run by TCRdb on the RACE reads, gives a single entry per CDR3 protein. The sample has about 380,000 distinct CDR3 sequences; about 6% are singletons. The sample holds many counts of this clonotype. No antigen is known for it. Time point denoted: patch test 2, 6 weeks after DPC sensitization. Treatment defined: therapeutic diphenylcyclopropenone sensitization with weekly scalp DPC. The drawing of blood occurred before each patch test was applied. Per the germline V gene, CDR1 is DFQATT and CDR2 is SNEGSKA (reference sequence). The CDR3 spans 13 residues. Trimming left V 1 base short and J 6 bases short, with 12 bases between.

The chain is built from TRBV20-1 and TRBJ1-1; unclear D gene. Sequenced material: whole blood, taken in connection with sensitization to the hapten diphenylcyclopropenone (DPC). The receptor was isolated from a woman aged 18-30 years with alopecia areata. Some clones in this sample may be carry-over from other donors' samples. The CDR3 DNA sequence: TGCAGTGCTAGAGGCGGTGGTGTCCCTGAAGCTTTCTTT. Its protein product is CSARGGGVPEAFF.